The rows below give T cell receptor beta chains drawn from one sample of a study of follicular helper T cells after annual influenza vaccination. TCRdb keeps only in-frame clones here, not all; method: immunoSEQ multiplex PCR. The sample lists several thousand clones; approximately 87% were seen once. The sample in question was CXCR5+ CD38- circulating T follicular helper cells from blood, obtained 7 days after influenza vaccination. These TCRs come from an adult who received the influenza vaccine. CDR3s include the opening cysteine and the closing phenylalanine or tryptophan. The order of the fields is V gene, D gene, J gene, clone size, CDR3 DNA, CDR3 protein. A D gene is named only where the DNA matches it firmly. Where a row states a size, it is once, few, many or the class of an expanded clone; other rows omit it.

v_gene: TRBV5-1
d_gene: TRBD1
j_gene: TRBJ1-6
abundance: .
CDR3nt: TGCGCCAGCAGCTATAGGACAGGCGAGGAATCACCCCTCCACTTT
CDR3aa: CASSYRTGEESPLHF

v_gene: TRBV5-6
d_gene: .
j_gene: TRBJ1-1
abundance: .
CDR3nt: TGTGCCAGCAGCTTGGGGCAGGTGTGGGTGAGCACTGAAGCTTTCTTT
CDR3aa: CASSLGQVWVSTEAFF

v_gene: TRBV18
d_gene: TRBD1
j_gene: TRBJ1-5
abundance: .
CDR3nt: TGTGCCAGCGGGGGACAGGGAAGGGATCAGCCCCAGCATTTT
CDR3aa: CASGGQGRDQPQHF

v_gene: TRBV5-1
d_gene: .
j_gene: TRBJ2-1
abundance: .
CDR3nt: TGCGCCAGCAGCTTGCTAGGTGGATACTCCTACAATGAGCAGTTCTTC
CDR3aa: CASSLLGGYSYNEQFF

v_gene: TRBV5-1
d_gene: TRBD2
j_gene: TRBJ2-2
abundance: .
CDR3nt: TGCGCCAGCAGCTTGACTAGCGAAATCGGGGAGCTGTTTTTT
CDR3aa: CASSLTSEIGELFF

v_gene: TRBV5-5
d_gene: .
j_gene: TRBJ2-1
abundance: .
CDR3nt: TGTGCCACCGGGGCGAGCAGTGAGCAGTTCTTC
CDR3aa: CATGASSEQFF

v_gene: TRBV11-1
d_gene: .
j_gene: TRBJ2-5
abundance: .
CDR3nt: TGTGCCAGCAGCCGAAGTCCCTGGGCGGCACAAGAGACCCAGTACTTC
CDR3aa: CASSRSPWAAQETQYF

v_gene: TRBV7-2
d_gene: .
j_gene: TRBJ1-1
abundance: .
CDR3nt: TGTGCCAGCAGCTTAGTTCCAGTTGTATTCGGGGGCACTGAAGCTTTCTTT
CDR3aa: CASSLVPVVFGGTEAFF

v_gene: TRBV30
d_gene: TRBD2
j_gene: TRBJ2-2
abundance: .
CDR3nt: TGTGCCTGGCGGGGGTTCGCGGGGGTTCGAGGGGAGCTGTTTTTT
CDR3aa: CAWRGFAGVRGELFF

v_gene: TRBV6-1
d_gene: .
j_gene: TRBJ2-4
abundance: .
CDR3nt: TGTGCCAGCAGTGAACAAGTAGCCAAAAACATTCAGTACTTC
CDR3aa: CASSEQVAKNIQYF

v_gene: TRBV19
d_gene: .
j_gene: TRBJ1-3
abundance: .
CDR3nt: TGTGCCAGTAAAGAAATATTCTCTGGAAACACCATATATTTT
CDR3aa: CASKEIFSGNTIYF

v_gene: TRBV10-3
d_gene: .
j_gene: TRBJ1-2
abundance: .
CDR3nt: TGTGCCATCAGTGAATGGGTCGGTAAGGGCTACACCTTC
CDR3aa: CAISEWVGKGYTF

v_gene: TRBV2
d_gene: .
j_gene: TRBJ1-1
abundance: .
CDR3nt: TGTGCCAGCAGGCCCACAAAGAACACTGAAGCTTTCTTT
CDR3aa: CASRPTKNTEAFF

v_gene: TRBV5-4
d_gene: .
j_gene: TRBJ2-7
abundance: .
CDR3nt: TGTGCCAGCAGCTTGGGAGGTGTCCTAACCCGCTACGAGCAGTACTTC
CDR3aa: CASSLGGVLTRYEQYF

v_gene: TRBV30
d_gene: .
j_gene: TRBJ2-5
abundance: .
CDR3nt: TGTGCCTGGAGTGTACGGCAGCAACTCCCCGGGAAAGAGACCCAGTACTTC
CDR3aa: CAWSVRQQLPGKETQYF

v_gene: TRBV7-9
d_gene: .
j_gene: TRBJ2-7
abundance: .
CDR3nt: TGTGCCAGCAGCCTCGTTGGGATTCACGAGCAGTACTTC
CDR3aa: CASSLVGIHEQYF

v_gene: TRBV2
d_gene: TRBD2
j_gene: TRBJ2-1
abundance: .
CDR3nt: TGTGCCAGCAGTAAGACTAGCGGGGGAAACAATGAGCAGTTCTTC
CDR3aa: CASSKTSGGNNEQFF

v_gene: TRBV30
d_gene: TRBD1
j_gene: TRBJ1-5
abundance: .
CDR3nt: TGTGCCTGGTCCCGGGACAGCCTCAATCAGCCCCAGCATTTT
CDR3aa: CAWSRDSLNQPQHF

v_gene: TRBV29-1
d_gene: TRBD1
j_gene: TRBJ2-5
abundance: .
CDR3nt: TGCAGCGTGGCCCCCGGGACAGGGGGAGAGACCCAGTACTTC
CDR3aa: CSVAPGTGGETQYF

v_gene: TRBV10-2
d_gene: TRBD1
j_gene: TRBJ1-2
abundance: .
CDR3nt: TGCGCCAGCGGGGATTACAGGGGGCTGGATGGCTACACCTTC
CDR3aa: CASGDYRGLDGYTF

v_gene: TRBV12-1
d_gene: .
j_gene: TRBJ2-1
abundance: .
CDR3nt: TGTGCCAGCAGTACAACTAGCGGAACGCACAATGAGCAGTTCTTC
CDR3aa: CASSTTSGTHNEQFF

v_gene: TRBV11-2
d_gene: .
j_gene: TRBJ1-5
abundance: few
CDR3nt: TGTGCCAGCAGCTTATCAGGGTCCCGTCATCAGCCCCAGCATTTT
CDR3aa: CASSLSGSRHQPQHF

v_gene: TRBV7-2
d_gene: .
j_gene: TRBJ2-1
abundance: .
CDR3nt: TGTGCCAGCAGCTTATCCTTGGGGCATGACGTTGGGGAGCAGTTCTTC
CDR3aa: CASSLSLGHDVGEQFF

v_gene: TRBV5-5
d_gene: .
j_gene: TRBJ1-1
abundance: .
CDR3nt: TGTGCCAGCAGCTTGGCCCTAGTCATGAACACTGAAGCTTTCTTT
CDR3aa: CASSLALVMNTEAFF

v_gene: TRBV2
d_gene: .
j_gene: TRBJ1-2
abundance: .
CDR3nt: TGTGCCAGCAGTCAGAAAGACTATGGCTACACCTTC
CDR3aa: CASSQKDYGYTF

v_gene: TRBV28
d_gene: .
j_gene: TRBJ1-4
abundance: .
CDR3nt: TGTGCCAGCTCCTTTTCGGTGGAAAAACTGTTTTTT
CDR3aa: CASSFSVEKLFF

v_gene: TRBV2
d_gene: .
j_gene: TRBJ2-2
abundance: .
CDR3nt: TGTGCCAGCAGGGGGCGTACGAACACCGGGGAGCTGTTTTTT
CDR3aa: CASRGRTNTGELFF

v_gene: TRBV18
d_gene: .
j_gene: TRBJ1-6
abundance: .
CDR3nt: TGTGCCAGCTCACCAATGACAGACGATAATTCACCCCTCCACTTT
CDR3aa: CASSPMTDDNSPLHF

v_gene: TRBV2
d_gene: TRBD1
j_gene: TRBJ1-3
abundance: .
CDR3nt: TGTGCCAGCAGTGAAAAGGGACAGGGTTTCTCTGGAAACACCATATATTTT
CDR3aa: CASSEKGQGFSGNTIYF

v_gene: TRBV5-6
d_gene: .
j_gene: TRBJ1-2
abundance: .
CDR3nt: TGTGCCAGCAGCTTGCTATCGGGAGGCTACACCTTC
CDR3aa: CASSLLSGGYTF

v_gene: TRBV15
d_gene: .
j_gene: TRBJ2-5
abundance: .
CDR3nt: TGTGCCACCAGCAGGACCCCAGGGGTGGCAGAGACCCAGTACTTC
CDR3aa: CATSRTPGVAETQYF

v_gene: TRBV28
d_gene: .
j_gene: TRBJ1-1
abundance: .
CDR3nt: TGTGCCAGCAAGGGCACGGAAACTGAAGCTTTCTTT
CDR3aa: CASKGTETEAFF

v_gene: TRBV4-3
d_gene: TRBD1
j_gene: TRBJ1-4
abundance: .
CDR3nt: TGCGCCAGCAGCCAAGGGGCGACAGGGTCTAATGAAAAACTGTTTTTT
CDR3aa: CASSQGATGSNEKLFF

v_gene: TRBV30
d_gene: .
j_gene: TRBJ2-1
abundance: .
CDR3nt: TGTGCCTGGAGTTTCGGACAAACCCTTTTTCTGTTCTTC
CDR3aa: CAWSFGQTLFLFF

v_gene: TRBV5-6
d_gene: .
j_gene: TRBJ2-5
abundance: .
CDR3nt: TGTGCCAGCAGCTTGCGCCAGCAAGAGACCCAGTACTTC
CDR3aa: CASSLRQQETQYF

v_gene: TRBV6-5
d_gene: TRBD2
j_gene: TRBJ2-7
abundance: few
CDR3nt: TGTGCCAGCAGTGGGGAGGGGTCCGACGAGCAGTACTTC
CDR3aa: CASSGEGSDEQYF

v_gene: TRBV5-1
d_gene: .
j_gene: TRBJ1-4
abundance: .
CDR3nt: TGCGCCAGCAGCTTGGAAGGGGTGGGGGAACTGTTTTTT
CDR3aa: CASSLEGVGELFF

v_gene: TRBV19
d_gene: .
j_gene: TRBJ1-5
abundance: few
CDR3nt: TGTGCCAGTAAGGGGAGCAATCAGCCCCAGCATTTT
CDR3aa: CASKGSNQPQHF

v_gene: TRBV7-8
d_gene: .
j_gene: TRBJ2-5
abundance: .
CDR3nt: TGTGCCACAGGGCTGGACTCGCGAAAGACCCAGTACTTC
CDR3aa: CATGLDSRKTQYF

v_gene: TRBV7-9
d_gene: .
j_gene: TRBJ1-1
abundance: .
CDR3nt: TGTGCCAGCAGCTCCCAGGGCTACACTGAAGCTTTCTTT
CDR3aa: CASSSQGYTEAFF

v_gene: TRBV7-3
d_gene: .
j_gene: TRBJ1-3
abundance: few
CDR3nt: TGTGCCAGCAGCTCCGGACAGGGAAACACCATATATTTT
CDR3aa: CASSSGQGNTIYF